Each of the 28 T cell receptor beta chains below was sequenced from the same sample in a study of T cell repertoires in cytomegalovirus infection. TCRdb ran MiXCR on the reads and lists one entry per CDR3 protein. The sample gives roughly 920,000 distinct CDR3 sequences, approximately 33% of which show up once; under 15% is in the top ten. No antigen has been identified for these receptors. The source was cultured CD8+ T cells from PBMCs, collected from culture after CMV antigen stimulation. All receptors come from a human donor in good health (CMV status not recorded). Some clones in this sample may be carry-over from other donors' samples.

This clonotype has only a few counts. The V call is TRBV7-9, the J call TRBJ1-2; D gene unclear. This CDR3 spans 14 amino acids. V was cut by 0 bases and J by 4 bases, with 9 bases left in between. Germline assignment: CDR1 SEHNR and CDR2 FQNEAQ (reference sequence). The CDR3 loop reads CASSLAEQRYGYTF. CDR3 coding DNA: TGTGCCAGCAGCTTAGCCGAACAGCGCTATGGCTACACCTTC.

Only a few counts were recorded for this clonotype. The chain carries TRBV11-3 and TRBJ2-3; a weak D match, TRBD1 (6 bases). This CDR3 is built from 15 residues. Trimming removed 0 bases at V and 3 bases at J, with 10 bases between. Germline values: CDR1 SGHNT, CDR2 YENEEA. CDR3 nucleotide sequence: TGTGCCAGCAGCTTAGATCTAACAGGGACAGATACGCAGTATTTT. Its translation is CASSLDLTGTDTQYF.

This clonotype was counted ten times or more. The chain combines TRBV7-8 with TRBJ2-4; D is perhaps TRBD1 or TRBD2 (7 bases each). Germline CDR1 reads SGHVS; CDR2 reads FQNEAQ. This CDR3 contains 16 residues. V lost 5 bases to trimming and J lost 2 bases, with 16 bases between them. Here the CDR3 DNA reads TGTGCCAGCAGCCCCAGGGGGGGGCGGACCAAAAACATTCAGTACTTC. Encoded protein: CASSPRGGRTKNIQYF.

CDR3: CASRGTRSYNEQFF. CDR3 sequence (DNA): TGTGCCAGCAGAGGAACTAGGTCCTACAATGAGCAGTTCTTC. The V gene is TRBV7-9, the J gene TRBJ2-1; the D gene is possibly TRBD2 (5 bases). Trimming cost V 6 bases and J 1 base, with 10 bases left between them. The CDR3 is 14 residues long. CDR1 SEHNR and CDR2 FQNEAQ come from the germline V gene (reference sequence).

This clonotype occurred a few times. This chain joins TRBV7-2 and TRBJ2-7; possibly TRBD2 for D (7 bases). V was cut by 3 bases and J by 7 bases, with 16 bases left in between. This CDR3 is built from 14 residues. CDR1 is SGHTA, CDR2 FQGNSA, per germline. This CDR3 is CASSLGEGGPEQYV. The DNA for the CDR3 is TGTGCCAGCAGCTTGGGAGAGGGGGGGCCAGAGCAGTACGTC.

Only a few counts were recorded for this clonotype. The chain couples TRBV12-3 or TRBV12-4 to TRBJ2-3; D unresolved. This CDR3 spans 16 amino acids. V dropped 5 bases and J dropped 0 bases, with 15 bases sitting between them. The CDR3 region is CASSLRATPSTDTQYF. The CDR3 DNA reads as TGTGCCAGCAGTCTTCGGGCGACACCCAGCACAGATACGCAGTATTTT.

This clonotype was seen only a few times. Here the CDR3 reads CASSSDGRGYKSYGYTF. The CDR3 DNA follows: TGTGCCAGCAGCTCTGATGGACGGGGGTATAAATCGTATGGCTACACCTTC. The chain has TRBV7-9 and TRBJ1-2; a possible D gene is TRBD1 (5 bases). Germline values: CDR1 SEHNR, CDR2 FQNEAQ (reference sequence). The CDR3 is 17 amino acids. Deletions cut 4 bases from V and 5 bases from J, with 23 bases between.

This clonotype has just a few counts. The CDR3 here is CASSQESASMKDTQYF. The CDR3 coding sequence is TGTGCCAGCAGCCAAGAATCCGCTAGCATGAAAGATACGCAGTATTTT. The chain joins TRBV3-1 to TRBJ2-3; D might be TRBD2 (5 bases). Germline loops: CDR1 LGHDT, CDR2 YNNKEL (reference sequence). The CDR3 spans 16 residues. V was cut by 0 bases and J by 5 bases, with 15 bases left in between.

This clonotype has more than one count but fewer than ten. The chain carries TRBV6-5 and TRBJ2-2; 14 bases align to TRBD2. With 0 bases clipped from V and 3 bases from J, the junction kept 3 bases outside the gene matches. This CDR3 contains 18 residues. Germline V gives CDR1 MNHEY, CDR2 SVGAGI. The CDR3 coding sequence is TGTGCCAGCAGTTACTCGGGACTAGCGGGGGAGTACACCGGGGAGCTGTTTTTT. Protein: CASSYSGLAGEYTGELFF.

This clonotype was recorded a few times. The J gene is TRBJ1-2, the V gene TRBV7-9; D is possibly TRBD1 (6 bases). The germline V gene encodes CDR1 SEHNR and CDR2 FQNEAQ (reference sequence). The V end was cut by 1 base, the J end by 2 bases, with 11 bases between. CDR3 length: 15 residues. The CDR3 bases are TGTGCCAGCAGCTTAGGGGACACCCCGAACTATGGCTACACCTTC. Protein: CASSLGDTPNYGYTF. Full variable domain (rest looked up from reference TRBV7-9 and TRBJ1-2): DTGVSQNPRHKITKRGQNVTFRCDPISEHNRLYWYRQTLGQGPEFLTYFQNEAQLEKSRLLSDRFSAERPKGSFSTLEIQRTEQGDSAMYLCASSLGDTPNYGYTFGSGTRLTVV.

This clonotype was seen just once. The chain couples TRBV27 to TRBJ1-1; D is undetermined. This CDR3 has 13 residues. Trimming left V 7 bases short and J 5 bases short, with 14 bases between. Germline CDR1 and CDR2: MNHEY and SMNVEV (reference sequence). The CDR3 coding sequence is TGTGCCAGCAAACGTGGACCGGTGACTGAAGCTTTCTTT. Translating it yields CASKRGPVTEAFF.

V gene TRBV6-5 combines with J gene TRBJ2-2; no firm D call. CDR3 size: 15 residues. The V end was cut by 0 bases, the J end by 0 bases, with 5 bases between. Germline V CDR1 and CDR2: MNHEY, SVGAGI. The CDR3: CASSYSTANTGELFF. The CDR3 DNA reads TGTGCCAGCAGTTACTCCACAGCGAACACCGGGGAGCTGTTTTTT.

In its sample, this clonotype was seen a few times. The gene calls are TRBV5-4 and TRBJ1-4; 10 bases match TRBD1. Germline CDR1 SGHNT, CDR2 YYREEE (reference sequence). The junction had 9 bases not matched to a gene; V was cut back by 4 bases and J by 6 bases. This CDR3 region has 16 residues. DNA for the CDR3: TGTGCCAGCAGCACAAGACAGGGGGCCTACGATGAAAAACTGTTTTTT. Translating gives CASSTRQGAYDEKLFF.

The rearrangement uses TRBV27 and TRBJ1-1; no definite D call. Trimming shortened V by 3 bases and J by 3 bases, and 14 bases separated the two germline ends. Per the germline V gene, CDR1 is MNHEY and CDR2 is SMNVEV (reference sequence). The CDR3 is 15 residues long. This chain's CDR3 is CASSFNRWEDTEAFF. The CDR3 bases are TGTGCCAGCAGTTTCAATAGGTGGGAGGACACTGAAGCTTTCTTT.

The chain carries TRBV27 and TRBJ2-4, with 16 bases aligning to TRBD2. The germline V gene encodes CDR1 MNHEY and CDR2 SMNVEV (reference sequence). With 7 bases clipped from V and 1 base from J, the junction kept 4 bases outside the gene matches. The CDR3 covers 17 residues. The CDR3 DNA follows: TGTGCCAGCACGGGGACTAGCGGGGGGGCTGCCAAAAACATTCAGTACTTC. Translated, it gives CASTGTSGGAAKNIQYF.

The CDR3 nucleotides are TGTGCCAGTGATCCCGGGGGAGAGCAGTTCTTC. It codes for CASDPGGEQFF. The V and J genes are TRBV19 and TRBJ2-1, with D tentatively TRBD2 (6 bases). Germline CDR1 reads LNHDA; CDR2 reads SQIVND (reference sequence). V shed 8 bases and J shed 10 bases, with 12 bases lying between them. The CDR3 is made up of 11 amino acids.

This clonotype was observed at least ten times. The J gene is TRBJ2-7, the V gene TRBV6-5, with D possibly TRBD1 on 5 matching bases. The length of the CDR3 is 12 residues. V was trimmed by 5 bases and J by 3 bases, leaving 8 bases between them. Germline V CDR1 and CDR2: MNHEY, SVGAGI. The CDR3 loop is CASSVQGYEQYF. CDR3 DNA sequence: TGTGCCAGCAGTGTCCAGGGCTACGAGCAGTACTTC.

In this sample, this clonotype turned up many times. This chain uses TRBV12-5 with TRBJ2-1; D is undetermined. V dropped 5 bases and J dropped 4 bases, with 24 bases sitting between them. The CDR3 covers 18 residues. Germline V gene lookup returns CDR1 LGHNT and CDR2 FRNRAP. The DNA of the CDR3 is TGTGCTAGTGGTACACCCTCAACCGGCAGCCTAACGTACAATGAGCAGTTCTTC. Encoded protein: CASGTPSTGSLTYNEQFF.

This clonotype was seen a handful of times. The rearrangement uses TRBV15 and TRBJ1-4, with D hard to call. The CDR3 spans 16 residues. V was cut by 7 bases and J by 7 bases, with 22 bases left in between. The germline CDR1 and CDR2 sequences are LNHNV and YYDKDF (reference sequence). Here the CDR3 reads CATTQRSGVWREKLFF. DNA of the CDR3: TGTGCCACCACCCAGAGATCGGGCGTTTGGCGTGAAAAACTGTTTTTT. Filled out from reference TRBV15 and TRBJ1-4, the complete variable domain reads DAMVIQNPRYQVTQFGKPVTLSCSQTLNHNVMYWYQQKSSQAPKLLFHYYDKDFNNEADTPDNFQSRRPNTSFCFLDIRSPGLGDTAMYLCATTQRSGVWREKLFFGSGTQLSVL.

The gene calls are TRBV10-3 and TRBJ2-1, with 11 nucleotides matching TRBD2. CDR3 size: 17 residues. Germline assignment: CDR1 ENHRY and CDR2 SYGVKD. The junction had 7 bases not matched to a gene; V was cut back by 3 bases and J by 3 bases. The CDR3 coding sequence is TGTGCCATCAGTGACCCCACCACTAGCGGGGGCTACAATGAGCAGTTCTTC. As protein: CAISDPTTSGGYNEQFF.

This clonotype was found a few times. The CDR3 sequence: CASSEGLQSTDTQYF. CDR3 bases: TGTGCCAGCAGTGAAGGTCTCCAGAGCACAGATACGCAGTATTTT. The V call is TRBV6-1, the J call TRBJ2-3; D is uncertain. From germline, CDR1 is MNHNS and CDR2 SASEGT. The CDR3 sequence is 15 residues long. Trimming stripped 1 base from V and 0 bases from J, with 8 bases between.

This clonotype was seen more than once but under ten times. The chain couples TRBV6-1 to TRBJ2-1; 12 bases fit TRBD2. The CDR3 length is 15 residues. Germline lookup yields CDR1 MNHNS and CDR2 SASEGT. The ends lost 9 bases at V and 7 bases at J; junction bases unmatched: 10. The CDR3 DNA follows: TGTGCCAGTACTTTACTAGCGGGGGGTCCGAATGAGCAGTTCTTC. This codes for CASTLLAGGPNEQFF.

This clonotype was seen more than once but under ten times. The chain uses TRBV5-4 and TRBJ2-1; 10 positions agree with TRBD1. The CDR3 is 15 amino acids. V lost 0 bases and J lost 9; bases outside the gene matches: 6. Germline-derived CDR1 and CDR2 are SGHNT and YYREEE (reference sequence). CDR3 residues: CASSLDGTGVGEQFF. CDR3 sequence (DNA): TGTGCCAGCAGCTTGGATGGGACAGGGGTCGGTGAGCAGTTCTTC.

The genes are TRBV7-8 and TRBJ2-3; 10 bases fit TRBD2. The CDR3 is 23 amino acids. Germline V lookup: CDR1 SGHVS, CDR2 FQNEAQ. The J segment lost 4 bases and the V segment lost 5 bases, leaving 30 bases of the junction unmatched. CDR3 loop: CASSRGLKRNTEIAGGPADTQYF. CDR3 DNA sequence: TGTGCCAGCAGCCGGGGACTAAAACGAAACACCGAGATAGCGGGGGGCCCCGCAGATACGCAGTATTTT.

This clonotype was detected a few times. The rearrangement links TRBV5-5 to TRBJ1-1; 10 nucleotides match TRBD1. Trimming cost V 5 bases and J 3 bases; bases outside gene matches: 13. Germline CDR1 SGHKS, CDR2 YYEKEE (reference sequence). The CDR3 runs 17 residues. The CDR3 DNA is TGTGCCAGCAGGACCGGGACAGGGGTTGGGTTCGACACTGAAGCTTTCTTT. This codes for CASRTGTGVGFDTEAFF. Filled out from reference TRBV5-5 and TRBJ1-1, the complete variable domain reads DAGVTQSPTHLIKTRGQQVTLRCSPISGHKSVSWYQQVLGQGPQFIFQYYEKEERGRGNFPDRFSARQFPNYSSELNVNALLLGDSALYLCASRTGTGVGFDTEAFFGQGTRLTVV.

This clonotype was seen ten or more times. The rearrangement links TRBV7-8 to TRBJ1-1; D uncertain. The CDR3 consists of 13 residues. Germline V gene data show CDR1 as SGHVS and CDR2 as FQNEAQ. Trimming took 5 bases from V and 1 from J, leaving 8 bases between them. The CDR3 nucleotides are TGTGCCAGCAGCACCCAAACGAACACTGAAGCTTTCTTT. Residues: CASSTQTNTEAFF.

The rearrangement links TRBV11-2 to TRBJ2-1, with a tentative D call TRBD1 (6 bases). Germline loops: CDR1 SGHAT, CDR2 FQNNGV. The CDR3 extends over 15 amino acids. Trimming stripped 3 bases from V and 2 bases from J, with 11 bases between. The CDR3: CASSFRGQPYNEQFF. The CDR3 DNA is TGTGCCAGCAGCTTCAGGGGACAACCCTACAATGAGCAGTTCTTC.

The rearrangement links TRBV7-9 to TRBJ2-1; weak D call: TRBD1 (6 bases). The germline CDR1 and CDR2 sequences are SEHNR and FQNEAQ (reference sequence). This CDR3 has 13 amino acids. Trimming shortened V by 3 bases and J by 9 bases, and 12 bases separated the two germline ends. CDR3 nucleotides: TGTGCCAGCAGCTTTGGCCAGGGGAGTGAGCAGTTCTTC. Protein: CASSFGQGSEQFF.